Here is one T cell receptor beta chain with its context. Patients from Seattle were sampled longitudinally, starting during active infection. The sample comes from a study of blood T cell repertoires in COVID-19. Across the study: Donors in the United States, Italy and Spain gave samples during acute or convalescent COVID-19. Sample material is recorded as cDNA or gDNA derived from T cells, B-cell-depleted T cells, or PBMCs.

In the authors' methods: Reference gene primers were amplified, and this amplification served to estimate nucleated cell counts. TCRdb's table, derived via immunoSEQ multiplex PCR, lists solely in-frame clones and lacks some. V and J calls plus clone size are reproduced from that table; the DNA served to infer D and trimming. Found here are over 70,000 clones, 90% of them singletons; the top ten hold more than 6%. Trimming shortened V by 2 bases and J by 0 bases, and 17 bases separated the two germline ends. Germline V gene sequence: CDR1 MDHEN, CDR2 SYDVKM. The CDR3 runs to 18 residues. The chain uses TRBV28 and TRBJ1-5; weak D call: TRBD1 (5 bases). Source material: peripheral blood. This clonotype was obtained from a man aged 18-30 years with COVID-19, enrolled during active disease. The CDR3 here is CASSLPGHADFSNQPQHF. The CDR3 DNA reads as TGTGCCAGCAGTTTACCAGGACACGCTGACTTTAGCAATCAGCCCCAGCATTTT. Together with reference TRBV28 and TRBJ1-5, the CDR3 gives the full variable domain: DVKVTQSSRYLVKRTGEKVFLECVQDMDHENMFWYRQDPGLGLRLIYFSYDVKMKEKGDIPEGYSVSREKKERFSLILESASTNQTSMYLCASSLPGHADFSNQPQHFGDGTRLSIL.